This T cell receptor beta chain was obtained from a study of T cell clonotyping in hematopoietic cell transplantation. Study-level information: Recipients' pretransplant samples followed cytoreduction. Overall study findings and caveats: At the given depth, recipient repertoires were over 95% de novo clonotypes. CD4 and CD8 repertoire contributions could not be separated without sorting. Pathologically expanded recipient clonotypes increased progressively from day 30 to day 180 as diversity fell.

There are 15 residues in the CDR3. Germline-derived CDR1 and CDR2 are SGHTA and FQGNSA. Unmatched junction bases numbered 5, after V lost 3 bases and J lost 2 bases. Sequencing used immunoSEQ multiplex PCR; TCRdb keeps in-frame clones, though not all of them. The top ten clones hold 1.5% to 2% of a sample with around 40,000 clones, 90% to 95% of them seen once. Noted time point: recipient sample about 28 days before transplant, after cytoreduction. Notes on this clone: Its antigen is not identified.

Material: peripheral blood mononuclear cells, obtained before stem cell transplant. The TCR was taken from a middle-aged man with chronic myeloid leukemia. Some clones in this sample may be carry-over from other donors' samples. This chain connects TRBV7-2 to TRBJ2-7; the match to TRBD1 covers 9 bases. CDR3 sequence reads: CASSFGDRATYEQYF. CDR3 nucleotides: TGTGCCAGCAGCTTTGGGGACAGGGCCACCTACGAGCAGTACTTC. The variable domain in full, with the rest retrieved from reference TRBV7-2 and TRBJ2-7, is GAGVSQSPSNKVTEKGKDVELRCDPISGHTALYWYRQSLGQGLEFLIYFQGNSAPDKSGLPSDRFSAERTGGSVSTLTIQRTQQEDSAVYLCASSFGDRATYEQYFGPGTRLTVT.